The TCR beta chain described here comes from a study of neurological immune-mediated disorders. J gave up 2 bases and V 4 bases, and 8 bases lay outside the gene matches. Germline V gives CDR1 SGHRS, CDR2 YFSETQ. CDR3 length equals 15 residues. This clonotype was seen at least ten times. Each CDR3 protein gets one entry after TCRdb re-called the 5' RACE reads with MiXCR. In the table there are about 55,000 distinct CDR3 sequences, about 4.2% of which are singletons. Sequencing used PBMCs. This sequence was found in a man aged 45 to 65 with multiple sclerosis. V usage is TRBV5-1 and J usage is TRBJ2-7; 8 bases are a match to TRBD1. CDR3: CASSNGDRRTYEQYF. The CDR3 coding sequence is TGCGCCAGCAGCAATGGGGACAGGCGAACCTACGAGCAGTACTTC.